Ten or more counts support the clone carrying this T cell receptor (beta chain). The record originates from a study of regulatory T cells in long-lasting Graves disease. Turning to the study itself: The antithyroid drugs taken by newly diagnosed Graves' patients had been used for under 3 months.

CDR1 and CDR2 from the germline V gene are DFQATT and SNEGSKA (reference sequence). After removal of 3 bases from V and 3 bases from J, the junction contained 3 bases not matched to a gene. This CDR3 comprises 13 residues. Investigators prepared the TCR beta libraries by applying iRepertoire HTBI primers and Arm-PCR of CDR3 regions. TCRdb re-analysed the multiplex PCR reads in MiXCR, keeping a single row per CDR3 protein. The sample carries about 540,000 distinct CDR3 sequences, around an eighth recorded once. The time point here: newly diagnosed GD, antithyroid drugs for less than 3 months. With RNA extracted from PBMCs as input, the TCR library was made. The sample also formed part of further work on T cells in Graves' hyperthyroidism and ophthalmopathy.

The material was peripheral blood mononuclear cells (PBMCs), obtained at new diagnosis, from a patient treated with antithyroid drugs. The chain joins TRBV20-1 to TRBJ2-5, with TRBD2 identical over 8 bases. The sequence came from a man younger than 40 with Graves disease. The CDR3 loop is CSARDSGEETQYF. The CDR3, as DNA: TGCAGTGCTAGGGATAGCGGGGAAGAGACCCAGTACTTC.